The clone carrying this T cell receptor (beta chain) showed up just a few times. The antigen is undetermined. This PCR relied on a set of 60 Vbeta primers and 13 Jbeta primers. Methods used by the authors: A follow-up analysis tallied around 80 million unique TCR beta chains, 9 million to 11 million shared. Libraries were prepared by immunoSEQ multiplex PCR; TCRdb keeps only in-frame clonotypes and omits some of them. D and trimming come from the DNA, and the V and J calls and clone size come from that table. The table lists roughly 130,000 clones, 84% of them singletons. This entry belongs to a study of cytomegalovirus exposure and HLA in healthy donors. Across the whole study: Earlier, 100 million or so unique TCR beta sequences were recovered from approximately 200 million T cells by an analysis.

V lost 4 bases to trimming and J lost 9 bases; unmatched junction nucleotides: 9. The CDR3 covers 15 residues. The germline CDR1 and CDR2 sequences are SGHNT and YYREEE (reference sequence). General study results and limits: In a later analysis, V- and J-gene trimming of beta chains associated with a DCLRE1C missense variant, replicated independently. The productive fraction for most TCR beta V segments was about 87% or about 30% in an earlier analysis.

Material for sequencing was PBMCs. The receptor's source is a woman aged 18-29 years in good health and CMV-seropositive. The chain recombines TRBV5-4 with TRBJ2-3, with 12 bases aligning to TRBD2. CDR3 region: CASSPSGGDGETQYF. The CDR3 DNA reads TGTGCCAGCAGCCCTAGCGGGGGGGACGGGGAGACGCAGTATTTT.